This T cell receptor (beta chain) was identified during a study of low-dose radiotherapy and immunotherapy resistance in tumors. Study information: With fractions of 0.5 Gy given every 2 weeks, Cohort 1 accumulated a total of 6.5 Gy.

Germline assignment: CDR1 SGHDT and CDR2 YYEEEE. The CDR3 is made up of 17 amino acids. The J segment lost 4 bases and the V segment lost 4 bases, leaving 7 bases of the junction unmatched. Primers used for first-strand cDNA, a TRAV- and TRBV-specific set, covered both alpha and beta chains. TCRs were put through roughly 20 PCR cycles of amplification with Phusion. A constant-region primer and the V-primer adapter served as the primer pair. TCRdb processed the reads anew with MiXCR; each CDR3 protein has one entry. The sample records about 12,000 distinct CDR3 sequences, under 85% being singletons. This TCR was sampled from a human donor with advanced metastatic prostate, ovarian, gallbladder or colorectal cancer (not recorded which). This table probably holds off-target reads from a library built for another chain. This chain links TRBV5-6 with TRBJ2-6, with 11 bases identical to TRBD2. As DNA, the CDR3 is TGTGCCAGCAGCCCTACTAGCGGGGGAGGAGGGGCCAACGTCCTGACTTTC. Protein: CASSPTSGGGGANVLTF.